The sequence of this TCR beta chain was determined in a study of cytomegalovirus exposure and HLA in healthy donors. Study overall: Clustering assigned 81% of the roughly 420 genotyped donors to the Caucasian-associated ancestry cluster. Points from the study as a whole: There were about 160 TCR beta chains listed as cytomegalovirus-associated. In a later analysis, a missense DCLRE1C variant was linked to TCR beta V- and J-gene trimming. Reports indicate that TCR beta sequences accurately predicted the HLA-A and HLA-B alleles of most subjects.

The CDR3 covers 12 residues. V dropped 8 bases and J dropped 7 bases, with 14 bases sitting between them. This clone was picked up a small number of times. Its antigen is unknown. Vbeta (60) and Jbeta (13) primers were used in the PCR. TCRdb's table, derived via immunoSEQ multiplex PCR, lists solely in-frame clones and lacks some. The data contain approximately 140,000 clones, 60% to 80% of them singletons. This clonotype was obtained from a woman aged 40 to 55 in good health and CMV-seropositive. The chain combines TRBV6-7 with TRBJ1-1; D unresolved. TRBV6-7 is flagged as an ORF with uncertain function. Specimen: PBMCs. The DNA of the CDR3 is TGTGCCAGCGAGGACGAAGCGGATGAAGCTTTCTTT. Its translation: CASEDEADEAFF.